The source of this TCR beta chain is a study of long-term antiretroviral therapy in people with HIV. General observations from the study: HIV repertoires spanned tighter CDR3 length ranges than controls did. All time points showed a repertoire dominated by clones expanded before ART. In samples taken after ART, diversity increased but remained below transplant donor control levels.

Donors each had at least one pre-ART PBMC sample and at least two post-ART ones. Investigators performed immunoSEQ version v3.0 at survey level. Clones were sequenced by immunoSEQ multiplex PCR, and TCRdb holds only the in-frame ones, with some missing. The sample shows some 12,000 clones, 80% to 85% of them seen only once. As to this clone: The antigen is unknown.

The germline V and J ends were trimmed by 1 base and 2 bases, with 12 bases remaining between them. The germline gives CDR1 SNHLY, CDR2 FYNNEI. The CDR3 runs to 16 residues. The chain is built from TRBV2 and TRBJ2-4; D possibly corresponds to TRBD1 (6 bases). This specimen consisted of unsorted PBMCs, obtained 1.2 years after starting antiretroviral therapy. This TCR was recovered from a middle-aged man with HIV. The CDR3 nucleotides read TGTGCCAGCAGTGAAGAGCCAGGGGACCCCAAAAACATTCAGTACTTC. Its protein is CASSEEPGDPKNIQYF.